The clone carrying this T cell receptor beta chain has more than one count but fewer than ten. CDR1 and CDR2 (germline): KGHSH, LQKENI. The CDR3 length is 15 residues. J gave up 5 bases and V 3 bases, and 5 bases lay outside the gene matches. The sample originates from a study of T-cell reconstitution after alpha-beta-depleted transplantation in children. The library targeted TCRbeta and was prepared with unique molecular identifiers. TCRdb independently ran MiXCR on the PCR reads; one entry per CDR3 protein. The table has 190,000 or so distinct CDR3 sequences, 6.3% seen once. The chain recombines TRBV18 with TRBJ2-7; 12 nucleotides agree with TRBD2. The source of this sequence is a girl under three years old with combined immunodeficiency, due to receive a stem cell transplant. Sequencing was performed on PBMCs, taken before TCRalphabeta/CD19-depleted stem cell transplant. Written as DNA, the CDR3 is TGTGCCAGCTCACCCTCTAGCGGGAGGGCCAACGAGCAGTACTTC. This translates into CASSPSSGRANEQYF.